Reported below is one T cell receptor (beta chain). This clonotype has only a few counts. The specificity of this receptor is unknown. Base qualities are not provided; no much larger clone lies one nucleotide away. The data were obtained in a study of blood T cells in healthy people across ages (dated by TCRdb to the mid-2010s). Background for the entire study: Template switching captured roughly one uniquely barcoded TCR beta cDNA molecule per two T cells in model experiments. Age-related changes in TCR beta repertoire diversity were measured in the study by deep sequencing normalized with unique cDNA molecular identifiers. Donors were grouped into four age groups: young (average roughly 17 years), middle-aged (roughly 40), aged (around 60) and long-lived (approximately 81). To avoid experimental bias, donors of different ages were randomly spread across the sequencing lanes. The study analyzed two additional independent replicas of 1 million unique cDNA reads from the same blood draw for two donors, one aged 18 to 29 and one aged 80 or older. Study-level results and caveats: A strong correlation was found between observed TCR beta diversity and the percentage of naive T cells measured by flow cytometry. As age increased, observed TCR beta diversity per million T cells dropped in a roughly linear way, and a significant reduction was already evident by age around 41. Because donor CMV infection status was unknown, age-related changes in expanded clonotypes were potentially confounded. Bulk unsorted PBMC profiling prevented conclusive comparison of naive and antigen-experienced compartments. Compared with the aged group, the long-lived group had more naive CD4+ T cells, fewer expanded clones and increased TCR diversity, a pattern suggesting age selection. Total diversity estimates from one million sequenced T cells were considered lower bounds and underestimates.

The approximately 41 donors, aged roughly 6 to 95 years, were systemically healthy Caucasian individuals from Russia. Each donor gave 8 to 10 milliliters of peripheral blood, collected into EDTA-treated Vacutainer tubes. PBMCs were isolated by Ficoll-Paque density-gradient centrifugation, with at least 6.5 million obtained per sample. Total RNA was extracted from PBMCs with Trizol reagent, with at least 5 micrograms obtained per sample. Naive CD45RAhigh/CD27high T cell percentages were measured by flow cytometry on a PBMC aliquot from every donor. Library preparation used 5' RACE. The second PCR ran for roughly 6 to 11 cycles and used a J-beta primer mix along with a sample-barcoded 5' primer. A unique molecular identifier was introduced onto each TCR beta cDNA molecule by a template-switch 5' adaptor carrying 12 random nucleotides. At least 2.5 million CDR3-containing paired-end reads were obtained from each sample. The Mint cDNA synthesis kit, primed by a TRBC-specific oligonucleotide, was used to synthesize first-strand cDNA from all RNA. Following uracil-DNA glycosylase treatment, a first 18-cycle PCR with universal primers M1SS and BC2_uni_R was performed on all cDNA. In the original analysis: Each sample was normalized by randomly selecting 1 million high-quality reads, each carrying a distinct molecular identifier. Reads with shared molecular identifiers were discarded instead of being binned into consensus sequences. CDR3 identification, clonotype clustering and error correction used MiTCR with a Q25 quality threshold and the strictest error-elimination algorithm. A nonparametric unseen species model with Euler transformation was used to estimate a lower bound on total TCR beta diversity. Using fastp at Q25 and MiXCR, TCRdb reprocessed the public reads and kept productive beta chains. Rows with one shared CDR3 protein collapse into an entry with the most common genes and DNA. TCRdb, not the original authors, processed these V and J calls. Here the sample has fewer than 2,000,000 distinct CDR3 sequences; about two fifths occur a single time. The ten largest clones represent 20% to 25% of the sample.

Its CDR3 holds 14 amino acids, cysteine through phenylalanine. Here the CDR3 DNA is all that survives: 42 bases in frame from base 1. V lost 5 bases and J lost 0 bases; the stretch between them is 10 bases long. The sequenced sample was blood. The receptor comes from a human donor in good health. The chain uses TRBV12-3 or TRBV12-4 and TRBJ1-1; no D gene is confidently identified. CDR3 loop: CASSPINMNTEAFF. The DNA is TGTGCCAGCAGTCCCATTAACATGAACACTGAAGCTTTCTTT.